Below, 3 T cell receptor beta chains from the same sample are listed, as sequenced in a study of blood T cell repertoires in COVID-19. Measured with immunoSEQ multiplex PCR; TCRdb has only the in-frame clones, and not every one. The table records about 170,000 clones, around 81% of them present only once. The sequencing input was peripheral blood. These receptors were collected from a woman older than 75 with COVID-19, enrolled during active disease.

This clone was counted a single time. This chain links TRBV6-6 with TRBJ1-2, with no clear D. V was cut by 0 bases and J by 8 bases, with 13 bases left in between. This CDR3 contains 14 residues. From germline, CDR1 is MNHNY and CDR2 SVGAGI (reference sequence). CDR3 amino acids: CASSYSRLAEGYTF. Written as DNA, the CDR3 is TGTGCCAGCAGTTACTCGAGGCTTGCTGAGGGCTACACCTTC.

The chain combines TRBV6-2 or TRBV6-3 with TRBJ2-2; 8 nucleotides line up with TRBD2. V lost 5 bases to trimming and J lost 0 bases; unmatched junction nucleotides: 8. Germline V gives CDR1 MNHEY, CDR2 SVGEGT. This CDR3 is 17 amino acids long. CDR3 bases: TGTGCCAGCAGTCCCCCCCGGGGGGGTCCGAACACCGGGGAGCTGTTTTTT. The encoded protein is CASSPPRGGPNTGELFF.

This clone showed up just once. The J gene is TRBJ2-5, the V gene TRBV5-1; 7 positions match TRBD1. The V gene's germline CDR1 is SGHRS and CDR2 YFSETQ. This CDR3 comprises 15 residues. The junction had 11 bases not matched to a gene; V was cut back by 7 bases and J by 2 bases. The CDR3 region is CASARSGTAQETQYF. The CDR3 coding sequence is TGCGCCAGCGCCCGATCCGGGACAGCTCAAGAGACCCAGTACTTC.